This entry features one T cell receptor (beta chain) sequence. This clone appeared a few times. It has no known antigen specificity. Qualities for individual bases were not recorded, and no much larger clone is one base off. This sample was taken from a study of T cell responses to AZD1222 COVID-19 vaccine (dated by TCRdb to the early 2020s). The study in broad terms: AZD1222 recipients whose second dose came at about 4 weeks and those whose second dose came at about 12 weeks were combined into one group, since spike-specific TCR depth and breadth did not differ between the two schedules. Trial participants were enrolled into age subgroups of 18-55, 56-69 and 70-plus years, which contained 148, 28 and 57 TCR-sequenced participants, respectively. A total of more than 230 trial participants underwent TCR sequencing, of whom 207 had received two doses of AZD1222 and 26 had received two doses of the MenACWY control vaccine.

This specimen's time point label, interpreted: baseline before first vaccination. The vaccinee samples were drawn from two UK trials, COV001 and COV002, one of which was a single-blind randomized controlled phase 2/3 trial testing AZD1222 (ChAdOx1 nCoV-19) in healthy adults. For TCRbeta chain sequencing, PBMC samples from trial participants were taken at day 0 and at day 28 after the second dose. The CDR3 regions of human TCRbeta chains were analyzed by immunosequencing. Regarding the original processing steps: TCRs in the repertoires were matched against a reference library of SARS-CoV-2-specific TCRs that had been generated with the MIRA antigen-specificity platform. Breadth was defined as the fraction of unique TCRs that were SARS-CoV-2-associated. Depth was defined as the fraction of total T cells that were SARS-CoV-2-associated. Using the MIRA data, each spike-specific TCR was mapped to the spike region that the TCR reacts to and placed in a CD4 or CD8 class. Log10-transformed breadth and depth values were compared by one-way ANOVA with Sidak's multiple comparisons tests. As stored in TCRdb, this immuneACCESS dataset retains in-frame rearrangements with V and J assigned. A fraction of the clones does not appear; measured against another copy, unresolved V genes explain less than half of the discrepancy, and the remainder lacks a known reason. The V and J calls and clone size were taken over from that table, and D and trimming were inferred from the DNA. This sample has over 150,000 clones in its table, and roughly 90% of those were observed once. Clones ranked in the top ten supply more than 5% of the sample.

Its CDR3 holds 15 amino acids, cysteine through phenylalanine. The only DNA kept is the CDR3, 45 bases in frame from the first base. V lost 4 bases and J lost 6 bases, and the count of bases not matched to a germline gene is 5. The CDR1 and CDR2 encoded by the germline V gene are SGHAT and FQNNGV. Findings and caveats that apply to the study as a whole: After two AZD1222 doses, spike-specific TCR breadth and depth were significantly higher than at day 0 and than in MenACWY recipients. The whole spike protein was spanned by vaccine-associated CD4 TCRs, and dominant responses were seen in regions 160-218 and 743-854. Reportedly, close to half of the unique spike-specific TCRs recognized epitopes lying outside the regions that are mutated in the B.1.351 and B.1.1.7 variants. Conclusions about previously exposed vaccinees are limited, since just six AZD1222 recipients were seropositive for SARS-CoV-2 at baseline. Most participants were white British and females outnumbered males, and the authors suggested that clonal diversity may have been underestimated. Because no day 14 peak-response samples were available, the repertoires could be characterized only after the peak T cell response. In the small 56-69-year group, the increase in depth fell short of significance, most likely because of low power.

The TCR comes from an adult in good health. The rearrangement combines TRBV11-2 with TRBJ2-3; 12 of the junction bases match TRBD2. The starting material was peripheral blood, obtained on day 0 of AZD1222 vaccination. At the DNA level, the sequence is TGTGCCAGCAGCTCTCTAGCGGGGGGGCCTGATACGCAGTATTTT. Its protein is CASSSLAGGPDTQYF. Reference TRBV11-2 and TRBJ2-3 proteins supply the regions before and after the CDR3; the full variable domain is: EAGVAQSPRYKIIEKRQSVAFWCNPISGHATLYWYQQILGQGPKLLIQFQNNGVVDDSQLPKDRFSAERLKGVDSTLKIQPAKLEDSAVYLCASSSLAGGPDTQYFGPGTRLTVL.